This T cell receptor (beta chain) was observed in a study of T cell changes during pregnancy in multiple sclerosis. Assay: immunoSEQ multiplex PCR; the TCRdb copy retains only in-frame clones and omits some. The repertoire holds roughly 38,000 clones, with almost 95% as singletons. This CDR3 has 15 residues. The germline V gene encodes CDR1 SGHRS and CDR2 YFSETQ. V was pared by 4 bases and J by 3 bases, with 2 bases of the junction left unmatched. This sample comprised CD4+ T cells from peripheral blood mononuclear cells, obtained before pregnancy. The rearrangement uses TRBV5-1 and TRBJ2-2, with 11 bases matching TRBD2. This clonotype originated in a female donor with multiple sclerosis, enrolled in a pregnancy study. The CDR3 DNA is TGCGCCAGCAGCGGGGGACTAGCGGACACCGGGGAGCTGTTTTTT. Translating gives CASSGGLADTGELFF.